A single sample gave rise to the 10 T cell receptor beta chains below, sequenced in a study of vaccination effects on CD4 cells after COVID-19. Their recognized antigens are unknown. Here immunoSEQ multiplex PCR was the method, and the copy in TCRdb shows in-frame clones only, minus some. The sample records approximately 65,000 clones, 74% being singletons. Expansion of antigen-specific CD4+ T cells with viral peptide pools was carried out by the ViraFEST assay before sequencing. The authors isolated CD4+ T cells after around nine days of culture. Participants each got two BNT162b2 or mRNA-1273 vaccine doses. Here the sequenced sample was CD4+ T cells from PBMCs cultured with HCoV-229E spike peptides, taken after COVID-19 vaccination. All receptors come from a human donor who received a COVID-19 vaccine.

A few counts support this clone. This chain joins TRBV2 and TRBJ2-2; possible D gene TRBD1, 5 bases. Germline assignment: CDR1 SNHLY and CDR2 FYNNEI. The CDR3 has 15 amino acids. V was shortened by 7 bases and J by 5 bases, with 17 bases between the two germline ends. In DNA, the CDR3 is TGTGCCAGCAAGCGCCAAGGGGCAAGGACCGGGGAGCTGTTTTTT. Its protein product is CASKRQGARTGELFF.

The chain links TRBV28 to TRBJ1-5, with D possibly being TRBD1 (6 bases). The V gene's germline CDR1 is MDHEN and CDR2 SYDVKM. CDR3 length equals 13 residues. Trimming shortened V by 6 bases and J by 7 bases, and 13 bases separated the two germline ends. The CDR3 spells CASRRQAQQPQHF. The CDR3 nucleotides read TGTGCCAGCAGACGACAGGCGCAGCAGCCCCAGCATTTT.

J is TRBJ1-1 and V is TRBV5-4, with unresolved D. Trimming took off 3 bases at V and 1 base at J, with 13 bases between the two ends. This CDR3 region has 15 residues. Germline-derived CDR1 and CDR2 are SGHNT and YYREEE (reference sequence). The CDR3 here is CASSYGRGSNTEAFF. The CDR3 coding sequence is TGTGCCAGCAGCTACGGACGGGGATCGAACACTGAAGCTTTCTTT.

The CDR3 sequence is CASRLDTGELFF. The CDR3 nucleotides read TGCGCCTCTCGGCTGGACACCGGGGAGCTGTTTTTT. V and J are TRBV5-1 and TRBJ2-2; D remains ambiguous. Germline lookup yields CDR1 SGHRS and CDR2 YFSETQ. The CDR3 sequence is 12 residues long. V lost 10 bases and J 3 bases, leaving 10 bases between the germline ends.

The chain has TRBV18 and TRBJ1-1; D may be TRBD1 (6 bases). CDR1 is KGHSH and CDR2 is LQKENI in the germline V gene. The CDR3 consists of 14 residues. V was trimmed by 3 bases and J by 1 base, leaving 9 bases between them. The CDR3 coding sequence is TGTGCCAGCTCACCGGGGACACCGAACACTGAAGCTTTCTTT. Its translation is CASSPGTPNTEAFF.

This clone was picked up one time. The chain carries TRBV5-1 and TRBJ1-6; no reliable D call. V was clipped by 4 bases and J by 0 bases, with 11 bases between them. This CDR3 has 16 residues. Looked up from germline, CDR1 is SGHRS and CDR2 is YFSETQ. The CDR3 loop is CASSADSSSYNSPLHF. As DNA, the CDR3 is TGCGCCAGCAGCGCGGACTCCAGCTCCTATAATTCACCCCTCCACTTT.

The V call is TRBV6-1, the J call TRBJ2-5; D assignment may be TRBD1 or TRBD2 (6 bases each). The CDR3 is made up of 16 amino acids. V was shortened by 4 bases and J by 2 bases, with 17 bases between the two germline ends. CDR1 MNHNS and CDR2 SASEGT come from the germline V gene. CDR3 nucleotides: TGTGCCAGCAGTGCAGATGGAGGGGGGTTTCAAGAGACCCAGTACTTC. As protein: CASSADGGGFQETQYF.

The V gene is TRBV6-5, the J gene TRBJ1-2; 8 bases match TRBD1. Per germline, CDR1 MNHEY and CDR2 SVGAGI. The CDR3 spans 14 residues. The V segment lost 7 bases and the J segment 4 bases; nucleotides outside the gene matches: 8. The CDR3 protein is CASKTPTGGYGYTF. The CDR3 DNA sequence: TGTGCCAGCAAGACCCCCACAGGGGGCTATGGCTACACCTTC.

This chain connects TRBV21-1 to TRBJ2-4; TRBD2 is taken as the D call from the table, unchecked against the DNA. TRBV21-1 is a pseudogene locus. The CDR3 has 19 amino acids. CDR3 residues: CAGEQASGGTRGAKNIQYF. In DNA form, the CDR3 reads TGTGCCGGAGAACAGGCTAGCGGGGGAACAAGAGGAGCCAAAAACATTCAGTACTTC.

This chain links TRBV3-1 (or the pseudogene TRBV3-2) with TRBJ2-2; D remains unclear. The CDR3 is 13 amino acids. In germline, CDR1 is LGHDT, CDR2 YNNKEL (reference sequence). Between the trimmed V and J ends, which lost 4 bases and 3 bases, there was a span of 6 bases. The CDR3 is CASSRTDTGELFF. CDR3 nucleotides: TGTGCCAGCAGCCGGACGGACACCGGGGAGCTGTTTTTT.